This T cell receptor (beta chain) was identified during a study of blood T cell repertoires in COVID-19. Study-wide background: The United States, Italy and Spain supplied acute and convalescent COVID-19 samples. Nucleic acid was either cDNA or gDNA, and it came from T cells, B-cell-depleted T cells, or PBMCs.

The assay was immunoSEQ multiplex PCR, and TCRdb's table has in-frame clones only and misses some. The sample has roughly 670,000 clones, 85% to 90% seen once. Concerning this clone itself: A junction boundary mismatches the germline segment, possibly from a read error.

Germline CDR1 LGHNA, CDR2 YSLEER. The CDR3 runs 13 residues. This chain joins TRBV4-3 and TRBJ2-1; D might be TRBD2 (6 bases). Sequences were obtained from peripheral blood. The sequence was collected from a woman between 18 and 29 years old with acute or convalescent COVID-19. This CDR3 is CASSQEEGPSRIF. The CDR3, as DNA: TGCGCCAGCAGCCAAGAGGAGGGCCCCTCCCGGATCTTC.